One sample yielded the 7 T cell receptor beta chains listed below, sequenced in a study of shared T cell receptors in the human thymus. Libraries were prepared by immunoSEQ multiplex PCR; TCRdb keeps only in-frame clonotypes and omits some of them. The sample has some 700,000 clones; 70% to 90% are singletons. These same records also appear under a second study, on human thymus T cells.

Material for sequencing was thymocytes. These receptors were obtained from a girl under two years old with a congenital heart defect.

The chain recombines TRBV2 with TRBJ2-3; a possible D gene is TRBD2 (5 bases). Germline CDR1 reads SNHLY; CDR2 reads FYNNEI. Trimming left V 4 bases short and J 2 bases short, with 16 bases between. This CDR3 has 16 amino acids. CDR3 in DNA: TGTGCCAGCAGTGTCCCCCGACGGGGATTCACAGATACGCAGTATTTT. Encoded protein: CASSVPRRGFTDTQYF.

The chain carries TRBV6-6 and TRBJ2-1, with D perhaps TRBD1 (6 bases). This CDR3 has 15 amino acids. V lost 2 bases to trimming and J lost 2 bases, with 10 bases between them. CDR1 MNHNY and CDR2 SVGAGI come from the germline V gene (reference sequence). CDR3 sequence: CASSYRTATYNEQFF. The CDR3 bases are TGTGCCAGCAGTTACCGGACAGCGACCTACAATGAGCAGTTCTTC.

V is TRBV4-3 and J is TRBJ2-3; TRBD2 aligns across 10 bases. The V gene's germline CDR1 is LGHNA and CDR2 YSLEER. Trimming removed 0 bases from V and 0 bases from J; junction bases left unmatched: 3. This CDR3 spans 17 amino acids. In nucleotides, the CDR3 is TGCGCCAGCAGCCAAGACCCGGGACTAGCGAGCACAGATACGCAGTATTTT. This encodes CASSQDPGLASTDTQYF.

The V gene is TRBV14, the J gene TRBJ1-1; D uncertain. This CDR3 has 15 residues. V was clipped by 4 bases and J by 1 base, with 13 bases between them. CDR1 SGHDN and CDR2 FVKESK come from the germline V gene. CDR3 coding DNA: TGTGCCAGCAGCCGAGTTGTGTCGGGGAACACTGAAGCTTTCTTT. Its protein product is CASSRVVSGNTEAFF.

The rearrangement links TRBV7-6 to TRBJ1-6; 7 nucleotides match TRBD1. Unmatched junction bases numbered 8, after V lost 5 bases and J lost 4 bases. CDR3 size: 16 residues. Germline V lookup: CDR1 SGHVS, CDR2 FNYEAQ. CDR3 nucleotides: TGTGCCAGCAGCGCGTACGGGACAGCTTATAATTCACCCCTCCACTTT. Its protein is CASSAYGTAYNSPLHF.

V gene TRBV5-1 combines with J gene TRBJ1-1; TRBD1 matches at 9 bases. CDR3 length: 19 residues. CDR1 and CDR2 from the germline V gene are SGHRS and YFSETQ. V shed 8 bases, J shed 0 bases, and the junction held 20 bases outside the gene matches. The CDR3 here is CASHCEFGTGNTVNTEAFF. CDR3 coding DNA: TGCGCCAGTCATTGCGAATTTGGGACAGGGAACACGGTGAACACTGAAGCTTTCTTT.

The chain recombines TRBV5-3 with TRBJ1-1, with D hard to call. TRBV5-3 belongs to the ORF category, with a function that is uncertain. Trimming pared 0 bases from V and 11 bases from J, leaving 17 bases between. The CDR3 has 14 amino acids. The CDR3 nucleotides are TGTGCCAGAAGCTTGGGATCTAGCGGAAGGCATGCTTTCTTT. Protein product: CARSLGSSGRHAFF.